This TCR beta chain was obtained from a study of siplizumab effects on memory and regulatory T cells. Whole-study results and caveats: Whether proliferating Tregs in siplizumab cultures suppress was not functionally confirmed. Naive T cells looked more diverse than memory cells and looked like major alloresponse contributors.

Libraries were prepared by immunoSEQ multiplex PCR; TCRdb keeps only in-frame clonotypes and omits some of them. The data show 100,000 or so clones, approximately 94% seen once. To note about this clone: Its antigen remains unknown.

The TCR sequence derives from a human donor in good health. The material sequenced was CD4+ T cells sorted from blood.

The CDR3 nucleotides read TGTGCCAGCAGCTTGCCGGGTTTGGGCGACACTGAAGCTTTCTTT. It translates to CASSLPGLGDTEAFF. The chain links TRBV5-4 to TRBJ1-1, with unresolved D. The CDR3 loop spans 15 amino acids. CDR1 SGHNT and CDR2 YYREEE come from the germline V gene (reference sequence). V was trimmed by 1 base and J by 3 bases, leaving 13 bases between them.